This T cell receptor (beta chain) originates from a study of blood T cells in healthy people across ages. Overall study: The template switching approach captured approximately one barcoded beta molecule for every two T cells. Study observations and caveats: Investigators viewed diversity estimates from one million T cells as underestimates, the study reported.

This clonotype appeared many times. Its antigen is unidentified. Through a sample-barcoded 5' primer and a J-beta primer mix, a second PCR was run for roughly 6 to 11 cycles. One entry per CDR3 protein, called by TCRdb with MiXCR from the 5' RACE reads. Here the sample spans 710,000 or so distinct CDR3 sequences, around 32% being singletons. Germline loops: CDR1 SGHDT, CDR2 YYEEEE. The CDR3 has 14 residues. V lost 2 bases, J lost 2 bases, and 11 bases lay in between. Source material: blood. The genes are TRBV5-6 and TRBJ2-7; D is unresolved. The sequence came from a woman at least 80 years old in good health. The CDR3 bases are TGTGCCAGCAGCTTCGGTAGGGCTACCTACGAGCAGTACTTC. Its protein product is CASSFGRATYEQYF.